The 27 T cell receptor beta chains given below trace back to one sample, sequenced in a study of identical twins. TCRdb re-derived calls from the 5' RACE reads in MiXCR, one entry per CDR3 protein. The sample has fewer than 650,000 distinct CDR3 sequences, more than 9% seen once. The same specimen was also included in a second study, on yellow fever vaccine responses in identical twins.

Sequencing used PBMCs. All receptors come from a woman under 30 in good health.

This clonotype came up a few times. The genes are TRBV9 and TRBJ2-3; D is unclear. V lost 0 bases and J lost 1, with 12 bases in between. Germline CDR1 SGDLS, CDR2 YYNGEE. The CDR3 loop spans 16 amino acids. CDR3: CASSVDSLAGTDTQYF. CDR3 DNA sequence: TGTGCCAGCAGCGTAGACTCCTTAGCCGGCACAGATACGCAGTATTTT. The entire variable domain, with the rest obtained from reference TRBV9 and TRBJ2-3, is as follows: DSGVTQTPKHLITATGQRVTLRCSPRSGDLSVYWYQQSLDQGLQFLIQYYNGEERAKGNILERFSAQQFPDLHSELNLSSLELGDSALYFCASSVDSLAGTDTQYFGPGTRLTVL.

This clonotype came up a few times. This chain joins TRBV27 and TRBJ2-1; the D gene is possibly TRBD2 (6 bases). Trimming pared 3 bases from V and 10 bases from J, leaving 10 bases between. Looked up from germline, CDR1 is MNHEY and CDR2 is SMNVEV (reference sequence). There are 12 residues in the CDR3. The CDR3 sequence is CASSFVGLEQFF. CDR3 DNA sequence: TGTGCCAGCAGTTTTGTGGGACTGGAGCAGTTCTTC.

This clonotype has at least ten counts. This chain links TRBV3-1 with TRBJ2-7; 9 positions agree with TRBD1. The CDR3 loop spans 15 amino acids. Germline V CDR1 and CDR2: LGHDT, YNNKEL (reference sequence). V shed 2 bases and J 1 base; nucleotides not matched to a gene: 3. This CDR3 is CASSQRGQGSYEQYF. The CDR3 DNA follows: TGTGCCAGCAGCCAACGGGGACAGGGATCCTACGAGCAGTACTTC.

The V call is TRBV20-1, the J call TRBJ2-5; no definite D call. This CDR3 spans 13 amino acids. Trimming cost V 3 bases and J 0 bases, with 8 bases left between them. Germline V CDR1 and CDR2: DFQATT, SNEGSKA (reference sequence). The CDR3 bases are TGCAGTGCTAGCCTATCATACCAAGAGACCCAGTACTTC. Its protein product is CSASLSYQETQYF.

CDR3 protein: CASSSRGGLAGDTGELFF. CDR3 DNA: TGTGCCAGCAGCTCCCGAGGGGGACTAGCGGGGGACACCGGGGAGCTGTTTTTT. The chain joins TRBV11-1 to TRBJ2-2; 14 bases are shared with TRBD2. V shed 4 bases and J 3 bases; nucleotides not matched to a gene: 7. The CDR3 has 18 residues. Germline CDR1 is SGHAT and CDR2 is FQDESV (reference sequence). Based on the CDR3 plus reference TRBV11-1 and TRBJ2-2, the full variable domain is EAEVAQSPRYKITEKSQAVAFWCDPISGHATLYWYRQILGQGPELLVQFQDESVVDDSQLPKDRFSAERLKGVDSTLKIQPAELGDSAMYLCASSSRGGLAGDTGELFFGEGSRLTVL.

This clonotype was recorded many times. The chain has TRBV3-1 and TRBJ2-1, with 15 bases fitting TRBD2. Germline CDR1 is LGHDT and CDR2 is YNNKEL (reference sequence). The V gene end was trimmed by 3 bases and the J gene end by 10 bases; junction bases not matched to a gene: 10. This CDR3 comprises 17 residues. CDR3 amino acids: CASSQGLAGGRTKEQFF. CDR3 sequence (DNA): TGTGCCAGCAGCCAGGGACTAGCGGGGGGCCGTACGAAAGAGCAGTTCTTC.

This clonotype was observed many times. The chain uses TRBV2 and TRBJ2-7; possible D gene TRBD1, 6 bases. In germline, CDR1 is SNHLY, CDR2 FYNNEI. Between the trimmed V and J ends, which lost 7 bases and 4 bases, there was a span of 23 bases. CDR3 length: 16 residues. The CDR3 reads CASTPGSLDRSYEQYF. CDR3 coding DNA: TGTGCCAGCACCCCCGGTTCATTAGACAGGTCTTACGAGCAGTACTTC. The complete variable domain, with remaining parts taken from reference TRBV2 and TRBJ2-7, reads EPEVTQTPSHQVTQMGQEVILRCVPISNHLYFYWYRQILGQKVEFLVSFYNNEISEKSEIFDDQFSVERPDGSNFTLKIRSTKLEDSAMYFCASTPGSLDRSYEQYFGPGTRLTVT.

This clonotype was counted only a few times. V usage is TRBV12-3 or TRBV12-4 and J usage is TRBJ2-3, with D perhaps being TRBD1 or TRBD2 (5 bases each). The ends were cut back, 6 bases at V and 6 bases at J, with 19 bases in the middle. This CDR3 region has 15 residues. The CDR3 is CASSGIPGPPDTQYF. The CDR3 coding sequence is TGTGCCAGCAGCGGCATTCCGGGACCCCCCGATACGCAGTATTTT.

This clonotype was observed a few times. This sequence joins TRBV4-3 and TRBJ2-7, with a tentative D call TRBD2 (6 bases). V dropped 0 bases and J dropped 3 bases, with 15 bases sitting between them. Looked up from germline, CDR1 is LGHNA and CDR2 is YSLEER. CDR3 size: 16 residues. The CDR3 DNA is TGCGCCAGCAGCCAAGATCAGGGTAGCGGAAACTACGAGCAGTACTTC. It is translated as CASSQDQGSGNYEQYF.

This clonotype was counted ten times or more. The CDR3 here is CASSHTDRPIYTF. In DNA, the CDR3 is TGTGCCAGCAGCCACACCGATCGCCCCATCTACACCTTC. The chain has TRBV7-9 and TRBJ1-2; D not certain. The germline gives CDR1 SEHNR, CDR2 FQNEAQ (reference sequence). V lost 5 bases to trimming and J lost 10 bases, with 17 bases between them. This CDR3 comprises 13 residues.

This clonotype showed up just a few times. The rearrangement joins TRBV14 to TRBJ2-4; perhaps D is TRBD1 or TRBD2 (5 bases each). The CDR3 is 15 residues long. Trimming removed 3 bases at V and 0 bases at J, with 9 bases between. Germline-derived CDR1 and CDR2 are SGHDN and FVKESK. CDR3 protein: CASSHGAGAKNIQYF. CDR3 in DNA: TGTGCCAGCAGCCACGGGGCGGGAGCCAAAAACATTCAGTACTTC.

This clonotype was found many times. The chain couples TRBV5-1 to TRBJ2-1; 8 bases line up with TRBD2. CDR1 is SGHRS and CDR2 is YFSETQ in the germline V gene. This CDR3 is built from 15 residues. The trim removed 4 bases at V and 5 bases at J, leaving 8 bases unmatched. The CDR3: CASSPVGSGDNEQFF. The CDR3 DNA reads as TGCGCCAGCAGCCCCGTCGGTAGCGGGGACAATGAGCAGTTCTTC.

In nucleotides, the CDR3 is TGTGCCAGCAGACCCAACCCGGACAGGGGCAATCAGCCCCAGCATTTT. Protein: CASRPNPDRGNQPQHF. V is TRBV28 and J is TRBJ1-5, with 8 bases identical to TRBD1. Germline V lookup: CDR1 MDHEN, CDR2 SYDVKM. The CDR3 contains 16 residues. The junction had 9 bases not matched to a gene; V was cut back by 6 bases and J by 2 bases.

This clonotype was recorded a few times. DNA of the CDR3: TGCAGTGCTAGACAAGGTCTACCCTTGGGACGGCTGGATACGCAGTATTTT. Translating it yields CSARQGLPLGRLDTQYF. V usage is TRBV20-1 and J usage is TRBJ2-3; perhaps D is TRBD1 or TRBD2 (5 bases each). Between the trimmed V and J ends, which lost 2 bases and 6 bases, there was a span of 24 bases. CDR1 DFQATT and CDR2 SNEGSKA come from the germline V gene (reference sequence). The CDR3 runs 17 residues.

This clonotype was counted between two and nine times. The CDR3 protein is CASSFWDTSTDTQYF. The CDR3 DNA reads TGTGCCAGCAGTTTCTGGGACACCAGCACAGATACGCAGTATTTT. The chain is built from TRBV27 and TRBJ2-3, with D tentatively TRBD1 (6 bases). The CDR3 is 15 residues long. V lost 3 bases to trimming and J lost 0 bases, with 10 bases between them. Germline V CDR1 and CDR2: MNHEY, SMNVEV (reference sequence).

The CDR3 spells CATSRTPNREDTQYF. The CDR3 DNA reads TGTGCCACCAGCAGGACGCCGAACCGGGAAGATACGCAGTATTTT. This sequence joins TRBV15 and TRBJ2-3, with D possibly matching TRBD2 (5 bases). Trimming took off 3 bases at V and 5 bases at J, with 15 bases between the two ends. Germline V CDR1 and CDR2: LNHNV, YYDKDF (reference sequence). The CDR3 extends over 15 amino acids.

The chain uses TRBV5-1 and TRBJ2-3; D is unclear. V shed 4 bases and J shed 0 bases, with 9 bases lying between them. This CDR3 is 14 amino acids long. The germline V gene encodes CDR1 SGHRS and CDR2 YFSETQ. This chain's CDR3 is CASSPFSSTDTQYF. The CDR3 region has the DNA TGCGCCAGCAGCCCGTTTTCTAGCACAGATACGCAGTATTTT. The full variable domain, completed using reference TRBV5-1 and TRBJ2-3, is KAGVTQTPRYLIKTRGQQVTLSCSPISGHRSVSWYQQTPGQGLQFLFEYFSETQRNKGNFPGRFSGRQFSNSRSEMNVSTLELGDSALYLCASSPFSSTDTQYFGPGTRLTVL.

This chain uses TRBV20-1 with TRBJ1-2; 8 nucleotides agree with TRBD1. Germline V gives CDR1 DFQATT, CDR2 SNEGSKA (reference sequence). The CDR3 extends over 14 amino acids. The CDR3 reads CRALVQGVNYGYTF. CDR3 sequence (DNA): TGCAGGGCCTTAGTACAGGGGGTCAACTATGGCTACACCTTC.

Ten or more counts support this clonotype. The J gene is TRBJ2-5, the V gene TRBV29-1, with D tentatively TRBD1 (5 bases). Germline V gives CDR1 SQVTM, CDR2 ANQGSEA. CDR3 size: 13 residues. V lost 7 bases, J lost 4 bases, and 16 bases lay in between. The CDR3: CSDLGQGGETQYF. The CDR3 nucleotides are TGCAGCGACCTCGGGCAGGGTGGAGAGACCCAGTACTTC.

This clonotype was seen ten or more times. The V call is TRBV5-1, the J call TRBJ2-3; 14 bases are a match to TRBD2. J gave up 2 bases and V 4 bases, and 6 bases lay outside the gene matches. CDR3 length: 17 residues. Germline values: CDR1 SGHRS, CDR2 YFSETQ. The DNA of the CDR3 is TGCGCCAGCAGCCCGGGACTAGCGGGGGCTACCACAGATACGCAGTATTTT. It specifies CASSPGLAGATTDTQYF.

This clonotype was observed many times. The chain joins TRBV24-1 to TRBJ2-2, with D hard to call. The CDR3 covers 14 residues. V was cut by 5 bases and J by 3 bases, with 9 bases left in between. Germline assignment: CDR1 KGHDR and CDR2 SFDVKD. CDR3 amino acids: CATSGPPDTGELFF. In nucleotides, the CDR3 is TGTGCCACCAGTGGTCCCCCTGACACCGGGGAGCTGTTTTTT.

This clonotype was seen only a few times. This chain connects TRBV7-2 to TRBJ1-5; D remains ambiguous. The CDR3 loop spans 16 amino acids. Germline V gives CDR1 SGHTA, CDR2 FQGNSA. The V and J ends lost 1 base and 0 bases respectively, with 10 bases between them. The CDR3 sequence is CASSLGAGNSNQPQHF. The CDR3 coding sequence is TGTGCCAGCAGCTTAGGTGCCGGAAATAGCAATCAGCCCCAGCATTTT. Looking up the rest from reference TRBV7-2 and TRBJ1-5 gives the full variable domain: GAGVSQSPSNKVTEKGKDVELRCDPISGHTALYWYRQSLGQGLEFLIYFQGNSAPDKSGLPSDRFSAERTGGSVSTLTIQRTQQEDSAVYLCASSLGAGNSNQPQHFGDGTRLSIL.

The chain is built from TRBV7-2 and TRBJ2-3; D is unclear. Trimming cost V 5 bases and J 4 bases, with 10 bases left between them. The length of the CDR3 is 13 residues. The V gene's germline CDR1 is SGHTA and CDR2 FQGNSA. CDR3 residues: CASSPFWADTQYF. DNA for the CDR3: TGTGCCAGCAGCCCCTTTTGGGCAGATACGCAGTATTTT.

This clonotype was counted many times. The chain joins TRBV5-6 to TRBJ2-3; 10 nucleotides line up with TRBD1. V dropped 4 bases and J dropped 3; count of bases not matched to a gene: 17. CDR1 and CDR2 (germline): SGHDT, YYEEEE. The CDR3 runs to 19 residues. CDR3 amino acids: CASSKQDRGPREGTDTQYF. DNA for the CDR3: TGTGCCAGCAGCAAGCAAGACAGGGGGCCCCGCGAAGGGACAGATACGCAGTATTTT. The full variable domain, with the rest looked up from reference TRBV5-6 and TRBJ2-3, is DAGVTQSPTHLIKTRGQQVTLRCSPKSGHDTVSWYQQALGQGPQFIFQYYEEEERQRGNFPDRFSGHQFPNYSSELNVNALLLGDSALYLCASSKQDRGPREGTDTQYFGPGTRLTVL.

This clonotype was seen a few times. The chain carries TRBV3-1 and TRBJ2-2; no definite D call. The V end was cut by 0 bases, the J end by 3 bases, with 11 bases between. This CDR3 contains 16 residues. Germline V lookup: CDR1 LGHDT, CDR2 YNNKEL (reference sequence). Here the CDR3 reads CASSQDRRPYTGELFF. The CDR3 DNA reads TGTGCCAGCAGCCAAGATCGGAGACCCTACACCGGGGAGCTGTTTTTT.

The chain employs TRBV27 and TRBJ2-1, with TRBD2 identical over 11 bases. Per the germline V gene, CDR1 is MNHEY and CDR2 is SMNVEV (reference sequence). The trim removed 6 bases at V and 8 bases at J, leaving 12 bases unmatched. The CDR3 spans 16 residues. The CDR3 DNA reads as TGTGCCAGCAGGCTACTTACTAGCGGGAGTAGTCATGAGCAGTTCTTC. Residues: CASRLLTSGSSHEQFF.

This clonotype was counted a few times. This rearrangement joins TRBV27 to TRBJ2-1, with D possibly being TRBD2 (5 bases). The germline V gene has CDR1 MNHEY and CDR2 SMNVEV (reference sequence). V was clipped by 2 bases and J by 9 bases, with 11 bases between them. The CDR3 extends over 13 amino acids. The CDR3 DNA reads as TGTGCCAGCAGTTTACCGGGGTTGAGTGAGCAGTTCTTC. It translates to CASSLPGLSEQFF.